A selection of T cell receptor beta chains follows, all from one sample in a study of blood T cell repertoires in COVID-19. Repertoires were generated with immunoSEQ multiplex PCR, while TCRdb's copy carries only in-frame clones and drops some. The repertoire has about 170,000 clones, 80% to 85% of them found once; the top ten carry roughly a tenth. The specimen was peripheral blood. These receptors came from an older man with active or convalescent COVID-19. The CDR3 runs from the conserved cysteine through the conserved F or W. The D gene is left open where the match is weak. Some rows have no size entry. The others give once, few or many, or a class for an expanded clone.

d_call: .
clone_size: .
j_call: TRBJ2-7
v_call: TRBV28
cdr3_nt: TGTGCCAGCAGTTTAACGGCAGGGGGGCTTTCCTACGAGCAGTACTTC
cdr3_aa: CASSLTAGGLSYEQYF

d_call: TRBD1
clone_size: .
j_call: TRBJ1-3
v_call: TRBV5-8
cdr3_nt: TGTGCCAGCAGCTCGGGACAGTCCTCTGGAAACACCATATATTTT
cdr3_aa: CASSSGQSSGNTIYF

d_call: TRBD1
clone_size: .
j_call: TRBJ2-7
v_call: TRBV4-3
cdr3_nt: TGCGCCAGCAGCCAAGAGGGGACAGACGAGCAGTACTTC
cdr3_aa: CASSQEGTDEQYF

d_call: TRBD2
clone_size: .
j_call: TRBJ2-2
v_call: TRBV15
cdr3_nt: TGTGCCACCAGCACCGGCGGGGGGGTAGTCGGGGAGCTGTTTTTT
cdr3_aa: CATSTGGGVVGELFF

d_call: TRBD1
clone_size: .
j_call: TRBJ1-2
v_call: TRBV10-3
cdr3_nt: TGTGCCATCAGTGGGGGACAGCCTAACTATGGCTACACCTTC
cdr3_aa: CAISGGQPNYGYTF

d_call: .
clone_size: once
j_call: TRBJ2-7
v_call: TRBV6-1
cdr3_nt: TGTGCCAGCAGTGAAGGGGCAGGATGGTACGAGCAGTACTTC
cdr3_aa: CASSEGAGWYEQYF

d_call: .
clone_size: .
j_call: TRBJ1-2
v_call: TRBV5-5
cdr3_nt: TGTGCCAGCAGCTATCAGGGCAGCGTAGCACCCTTC
cdr3_aa: CASSYQGSVAPF

d_call: .
clone_size: .
j_call: TRBJ1-5
v_call: TRBV27
cdr3_nt: TGTGCCAGCAGTTTATTAGGAGGGACCCCGGATTGGACCCAGCATTTT
cdr3_aa: CASSLLGGTPDWTQHF

d_call: .
clone_size: .
j_call: TRBJ1-2
v_call: TRBV18
cdr3_nt: TGTGCCAGCTCACCCCAAAGCGGGAATTATGGCTACACCTTC
cdr3_aa: CASSPQSGNYGYTF

d_call: TRBD1
clone_size: .
j_call: TRBJ1-1
v_call: TRBV6-6
cdr3_nt: TGTGCCAGCAGTCGGGACAGGGAATCAGGGGAGGCTTTCTTT
cdr3_aa: CASSRDRESGEAFF

d_call: .
clone_size: few
j_call: TRBJ1-1
v_call: TRBV30
cdr3_nt: TGTGCCTGGAGCCCGCTACGGAACACTGAAGCTTTCTTT
cdr3_aa: CAWSPLRNTEAFF

d_call: .
clone_size: once
j_call: TRBJ2-3
v_call: TRBV7-6
cdr3_nt: TGTGCCAGCAGCCCCTACAGGGGAGGCGGCACAGATACGCAGTATTTT
cdr3_aa: CASSPYRGGGTDTQYF

d_call: TRBD1
clone_size: many
j_call: TRBJ1-5
v_call: TRBV19
cdr3_nt: TGTGCCAGTAACGGGAGGGGGCTGAATCAGCCCCAGCATTTT
cdr3_aa: CASNGRGLNQPQHF

d_call: TRBD1
clone_size: .
j_call: TRBJ2-1
v_call: TRBV18
cdr3_nt: TGTGCCAGCTCACCGACAGGGACCTACAATGAGCAGTTCTTC
cdr3_aa: CASSPTGTYNEQFF

d_call: TRBD1
clone_size: .
j_call: TRBJ2-5
v_call: TRBV7-2
cdr3_nt: TGTGCCAGCAGCTCCTATCAGGGGGTGAAGACCCAGTACTTC
cdr3_aa: CASSSYQGVKTQYF

d_call: TRBD1
clone_size: once
j_call: TRBJ1-5
v_call: TRBV19
cdr3_nt: TGTGCCAGTAGTTGGGACAGAGCGGCTCAGCCCCAGCATTTT
cdr3_aa: CASSWDRAAQPQHF

d_call: TRBD2
clone_size: .
j_call: TRBJ2-2
v_call: TRBV18
cdr3_nt: TGTGCCAGCTCGGGACTAGGGAACACCGGGGAGCTGTTTTTT
cdr3_aa: CASSGLGNTGELFF

d_call: TRBD1
clone_size: once
j_call: TRBJ2-7
v_call: TRBV28
cdr3_nt: TGTGCCAGCAGTCCCCGGGACAGACGACGAAACGAGCAGTACTTC
cdr3_aa: CASSPRDRRRNEQYF

d_call: .
clone_size: few
j_call: TRBJ1-3
v_call: TRBV3-1/TRBV3-2
cdr3_nt: TGTGCCAGCAGCCAAGTTACTAACTCTGGAAACACCATATATTTT
cdr3_aa: CASSQVTNSGNTIYF

d_call: .
clone_size: .
j_call: TRBJ2-1
v_call: TRBV5-1
cdr3_nt: TGCGCCAGCAGCTTGGCTAGTTTAAATGAGCAGTTCTTC
cdr3_aa: CASSLASLNEQFF

d_call: .
clone_size: .
j_call: TRBJ2-6
v_call: TRBV3-1/TRBV3-2
cdr3_nt: TGTGCCAGCAGCCAAGGAAGGGGTTCAGTCTCTGGGGCCAACGTCCTGACTTTC
cdr3_aa: CASSQGRGSVSGANVLTF

d_call: .
clone_size: .
j_call: TRBJ2-5
v_call: TRBV20-1
cdr3_nt: TGCAGTGCTATACAAGAGACCCAGTACTTC
cdr3_aa: CSAIQETQYF

d_call: TRBD1
clone_size: once
j_call: TRBJ1-1
v_call: TRBV20-1
cdr3_nt: TGCAGTGCTAGTAGGGACAGGAACACTGAAGCTTTCTTT
cdr3_aa: CSASRDRNTEAFF

d_call: .
clone_size: .
j_call: TRBJ1-1
v_call: TRBV3-1/TRBV3-2
cdr3_nt: TGTGCCAGCAGCCAGAGACAGGCCATCCCGAACACTGAAGCTTTCTTT
cdr3_aa: CASSQRQAIPNTEAFF

d_call: .
clone_size: .
j_call: TRBJ2-3
v_call: TRBV4-3
cdr3_nt: TGCGCCAGCAGCCAAGGTAGGGGCGAGGCAGATACGCAGTATTTT
cdr3_aa: CASSQGRGEADTQYF

d_call: .
clone_size: .
j_call: TRBJ1-5
v_call: TRBV6-1
cdr3_nt: TGTGCCAGCAGTGAAAACTTAGTTCCCCAGCATTTT
cdr3_aa: CASSENLVPQHF

d_call: .
clone_size: .
j_call: TRBJ1-4
v_call: TRBV11-1
cdr3_nt: TGTGCCAGCAGCGCGACAGGATTTGAAAAACTGTTTTTT
cdr3_aa: CASSATGFEKLFF

d_call: TRBD1
clone_size: .
j_call: TRBJ1-5
v_call: TRBV27
cdr3_nt: TGTGCCATCTACACAGGGGCCCGGGGTAGCAATCAGCCCCAGCATTTT
cdr3_aa: CAIYTGARGSNQPQHF

d_call: TRBD2
clone_size: once
j_call: TRBJ2-3
v_call: TRBV5-5
cdr3_nt: TGTGCCAGCAACCTACAGGGGACTAGCGTCGCAGATACGCAGTATTTT
cdr3_aa: CASNLQGTSVADTQYF

d_call: TRBD1
clone_size: .
j_call: TRBJ2-7
v_call: TRBV19
cdr3_nt: TGTGCCAGTAGTATAGACGGCCCGTCTACAGGGGACTACGAGCAGTACTTC
cdr3_aa: CASSIDGPSTGDYEQYF

d_call: .
clone_size: .
j_call: TRBJ2-5
v_call: TRBV29-1
cdr3_nt: TGCAGCGTTGGGCAGCAAGAGACCCAGTACTTC
cdr3_aa: CSVGQQETQYF

d_call: .
clone_size: .
j_call: TRBJ1-2
v_call: TRBV11-2
cdr3_nt: TGTGCCAGCAGCCTACAGTATGGCTACACCTTC
cdr3_aa: CASSLQYGYTF

d_call: .
clone_size: .
j_call: TRBJ2-7
v_call: TRBV3-1/TRBV3-2
cdr3_nt: TGTGCCAGCAGCCAAGAGTCCGTCGGTAGATACGAGCAGTACTTC
cdr3_aa: CASSQESVGRYEQYF

d_call: .
clone_size: .
j_call: TRBJ2-2
v_call: TRBV18
cdr3_nt: TGTGCCAGCTCACTCTACGAATCGGGTCCCACCGGGGAGCTGTTTTTT
cdr3_aa: CASSLYESGPTGELFF

d_call: TRBD1
clone_size: .
j_call: TRBJ1-3
v_call: TRBV6-6
cdr3_nt: TGTGCCAGCCGACGACAGGGGAGCTCTGGAAACACCATATATTTT
cdr3_aa: CASRRQGSSGNTIYF

d_call: .
clone_size: .
j_call: TRBJ1-2
v_call: TRBV19
cdr3_nt: TGTGCCAGTAGTATCGCAGGGTTCAGGATGAGTGGCTACACCTTC
cdr3_aa: CASSIAGFRMSGYTF

d_call: .
clone_size: once
j_call: TRBJ2-2
v_call: TRBV9
cdr3_nt: TGTGCCAGCGGGGAGCCGAACACCGGGGAGCTGTTTTTT
cdr3_aa: CASGEPNTGELFF

d_call: TRBD1
clone_size: .
j_call: TRBJ2-2
v_call: TRBV7-7
cdr3_nt: TGTGCTAGCAGCTTAACGGGGACAGCGGCCACCGGGGAGCTGTTTTTT
cdr3_aa: CASSLTGTAATGELFF

d_call: TRBD1
clone_size: .
j_call: TRBJ2-2
v_call: TRBV24-1
cdr3_nt: TGTGCCACCAGTGAAACCGGGACAGCGAACACCGGGGAGCTGTTTTTT
cdr3_aa: CATSETGTANTGELFF

d_call: .
clone_size: .
j_call: TRBJ2-3
v_call: TRBV6-2/TRBV6-3
cdr3_nt: TGTGCCAGCAGCCAAGCAAACACAGATACGCAGTATTTT
cdr3_aa: CASSQANTDTQYF

d_call: .
clone_size: .
j_call: TRBJ2-5
v_call: TRBV7-2
cdr3_nt: TGTGCCAGCAGCTTCTTAGAGACCCAGTACTTC
cdr3_aa: CASSFLETQYF

d_call: .
clone_size: .
j_call: TRBJ1-2
v_call: TRBV27
cdr3_nt: TGTGCCAGCAGTACCAGGGAAGGCTATGGCTACACCTTC
cdr3_aa: CASSTREGYGYTF

d_call: TRBD1
clone_size: .
j_call: TRBJ2-7
v_call: TRBV19
cdr3_nt: TGTGCCAGTAGTATCCGGGGACAGGCTTCCTACGAGCAGTACTTC
cdr3_aa: CASSIRGQASYEQYF

d_call: .
clone_size: .
j_call: TRBJ1-1
v_call: TRBV27
cdr3_nt: TGTGCCAGCAGTTCTACGCAAACCCAAGCTTTCTTT
cdr3_aa: CASSSTQTQAFF

d_call: TRBD1
clone_size: .
j_call: TRBJ2-2
v_call: TRBV5-1
cdr3_nt: TGCGCCAGCAGCGAACAGGGGGCCGGGGAGCTGTTTTTT
cdr3_aa: CASSEQGAGELFF

d_call: TRBD1
clone_size: once
j_call: TRBJ1-5
v_call: TRBV18
cdr3_nt: TGTGCCAGCTCACAAGACAGGGCCAGCAATCAGCCCCAGCATTTT
cdr3_aa: CASSQDRASNQPQHF

d_call: .
clone_size: .
j_call: TRBJ2-3
v_call: TRBV7-2
cdr3_nt: TGTGCCAGCAGCCCCCCGGGAGCCAGGGGCACAGATACGCAGTATTTT
cdr3_aa: CASSPPGARGTDTQYF

d_call: .
clone_size: .
j_call: TRBJ1-6
v_call: TRBV25-1
cdr3_nt: TGTGCCAGCAGTACTACACTCTATAATTCACCCCTCCACTTT
cdr3_aa: CASSTTLYNSPLHF

d_call: TRBD1
clone_size: .
j_call: TRBJ1-1
v_call: TRBV19
cdr3_nt: TGTGCCAGTAGTACCCAGGGGGATTGGAACACTGAAGCTTTCTTT
cdr3_aa: CASSTQGDWNTEAFF

d_call: TRBD1
clone_size: .
j_call: TRBJ1-5
v_call: TRBV3-1/TRBV3-2
cdr3_nt: TGTGCCAGCAGCCTGGGACAGAAGAATCAGCCCCAGCATTTT
cdr3_aa: CASSLGQKNQPQHF

d_call: TRBD1
clone_size: .
j_call: TRBJ2-5
v_call: TRBV6-2/TRBV6-3
cdr3_nt: TGTGCCAGCAGTTTCCAACAGGGGGCGCGGACGGAGACCCAGTACTTC
cdr3_aa: CASSFQQGARTETQYF

d_call: TRBD2
clone_size: once
j_call: TRBJ2-1
v_call: TRBV7-2
cdr3_nt: TGTGCCAGCAGGGCCCGGACGGGGGGGGTCTCCTACAATGAGCAGTTCTTC
cdr3_aa: CASRARTGGVSYNEQFF